Listed here is a single T cell receptor (beta chain). The antigen is not known. This entry belongs to a study of blood T cells in healthy people across ages. Whole-study findings and limits: Diversity was estimated from one million T cells, and these estimates were considered underestimates. Long-lived donors carried more naive CD4+ cells and greater diversity than aged donors.

The second PCR ran about 6 to 11 cycles with a sample-barcoded 5' primer and J-beta primers. Each cDNA was tagged by a template-switch adaptor containing 12 random nucleotides. Per-sample output comprised a minimum of 2.5 million paired-end reads containing CDR3. TCRdb redid the calling of the 5' RACE reads with MiXCR, one entry per CDR3 protein. The profile shows approximately 690,000 distinct CDR3 sequences, 40% to 50% of them singletons. The TCR was taken from a man older than 75 in good health. The specimen sequenced was blood.

The DNA for the CDR3 is TGTGCCAGCAGTCCTCCTATTGCACCCGGCGAGCAGTACTTC. Translated, it gives CASSPPIAPGEQYF. This chain connects TRBV28 to TRBJ2-7; D remains unclear. This CDR3 comprises 14 residues. The V gene lost 5 bases and the J gene lost 6 bases, with 17 bases spanning the gap. From germline, CDR1 is MDHEN and CDR2 SYDVKM.